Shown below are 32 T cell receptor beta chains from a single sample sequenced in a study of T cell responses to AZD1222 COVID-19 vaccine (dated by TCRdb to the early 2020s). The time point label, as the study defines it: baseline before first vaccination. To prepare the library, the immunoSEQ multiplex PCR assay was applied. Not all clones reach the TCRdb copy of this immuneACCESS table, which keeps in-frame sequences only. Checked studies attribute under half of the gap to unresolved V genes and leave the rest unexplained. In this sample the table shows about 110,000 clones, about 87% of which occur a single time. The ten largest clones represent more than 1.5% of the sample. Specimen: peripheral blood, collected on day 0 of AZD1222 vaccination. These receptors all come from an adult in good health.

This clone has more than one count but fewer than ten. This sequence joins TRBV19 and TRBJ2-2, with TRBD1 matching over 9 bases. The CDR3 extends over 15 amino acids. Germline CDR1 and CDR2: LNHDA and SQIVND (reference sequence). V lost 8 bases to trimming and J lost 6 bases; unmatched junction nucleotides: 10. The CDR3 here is CASDRGQGPSGELFF. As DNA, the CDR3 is TGTGCCAGTGATAGGGGACAGGGCCCTTCCGGGGAGCTGTTTTTT.

CDR3 bases: TGCGCCAGCAGCTTGTGGCCATTGGTTTTGAACTCCAATCAGCCCCAGCATTTT. The encoded protein is CASSLWPLVLNSNQPQHF. This chain links TRBV5-1 with TRBJ1-5; the D is unclear. Germline assignment: CDR1 SGHRS and CDR2 YFSETQ. The length of the CDR3 is 18 residues. Trimming cost V 1 base and J 3 bases, with 20 bases left between them. The full variable domain, completed using reference TRBV5-1 and TRBJ1-5, is KAGVTQTPRYLIKTRGQQVTLSCSPISGHRSVSWYQQTPGQGLQFLFEYFSETQRNKGNFPGRFSGRQFSNSRSEMNVSTLELGDSALYLCASSLWPLVLNSNQPQHFGDGTRLSIL.

This CDR3 reads CASSPKRGGLRETQYF. DNA of the CDR3: TGTGCCAGCAGTCCCAAACGGGGGGGCCTTCGAGAGACCCAGTACTTC. This chain joins TRBV28 and TRBJ2-5; TRBD2 matches at 8 bases. Per the germline V gene, CDR1 is MDHEN and CDR2 is SYDVKM. J gave up 4 bases and V 5 bases, and 12 bases lay outside the gene matches. This CDR3 is 16 amino acids long. Using reference TRBV28 and TRBJ2-5 for the parts outside the CDR3, the full variable domain is DVKVTQSSRYLVKRTGEKVFLECVQDMDHENMFWYRQDPGLGLRLIYFSYDVKMKEKGDIPEGYSVSREKKERFSLILESASTNQTSMYLCASSPKRGGLRETQYFGPGTRLLVL.

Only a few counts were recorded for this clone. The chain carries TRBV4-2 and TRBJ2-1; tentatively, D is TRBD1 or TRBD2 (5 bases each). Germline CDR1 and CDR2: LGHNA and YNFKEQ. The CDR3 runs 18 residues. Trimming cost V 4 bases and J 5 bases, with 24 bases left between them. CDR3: CASSPKSSGDRGNNEQFF. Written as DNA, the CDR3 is TGTGCCAGCAGCCCCAAGTCCAGTGGGGACCGAGGAAACAATGAGCAGTTCTTC.

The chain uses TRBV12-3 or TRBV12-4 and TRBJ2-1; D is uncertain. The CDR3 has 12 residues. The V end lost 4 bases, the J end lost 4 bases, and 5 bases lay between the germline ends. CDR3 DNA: TGTGCCAGCAGTTCCACGTACAATGAGCAGTTCTTC. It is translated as CASSSTYNEQFF.

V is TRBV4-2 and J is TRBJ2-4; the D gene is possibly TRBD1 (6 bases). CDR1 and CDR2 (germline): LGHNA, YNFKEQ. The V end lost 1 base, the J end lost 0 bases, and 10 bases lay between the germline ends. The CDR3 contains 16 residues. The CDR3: CASSQVQGSAKNIQYF. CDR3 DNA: TGTGCCAGCAGCCAAGTACAGGGCTCAGCCAAAAACATTCAGTACTTC.

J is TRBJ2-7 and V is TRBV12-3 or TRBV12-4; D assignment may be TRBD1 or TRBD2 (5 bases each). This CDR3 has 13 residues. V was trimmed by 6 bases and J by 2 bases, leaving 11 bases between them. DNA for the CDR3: TGTGCCAGCAGGGGACGTTTGACCTACGAGCAGTACTTC. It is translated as CASRGRLTYEQYF.

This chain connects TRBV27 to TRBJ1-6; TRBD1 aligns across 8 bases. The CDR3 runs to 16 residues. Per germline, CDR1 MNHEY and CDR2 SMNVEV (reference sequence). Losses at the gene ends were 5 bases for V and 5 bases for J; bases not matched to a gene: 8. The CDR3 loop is CASSHLDREDNSPLHF. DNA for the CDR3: TGTGCCAGCAGTCACTTGGACAGGGAGGATAATTCACCCCTCCACTTT.

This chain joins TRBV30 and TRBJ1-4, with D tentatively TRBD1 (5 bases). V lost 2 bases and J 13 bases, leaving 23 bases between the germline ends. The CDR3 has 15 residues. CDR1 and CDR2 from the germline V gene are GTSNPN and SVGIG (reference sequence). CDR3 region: CAWSFPGTSYNGLFF. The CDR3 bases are TGTGCCTGGAGTTTCCCCGGGACTTCCTACAATGGACTGTTTTTT.

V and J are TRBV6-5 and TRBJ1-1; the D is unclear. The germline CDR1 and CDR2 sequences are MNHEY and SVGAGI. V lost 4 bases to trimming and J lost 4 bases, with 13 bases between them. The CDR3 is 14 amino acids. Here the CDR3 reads CASSSSSGITEAFF. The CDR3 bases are TGTGCCAGCAGTTCCTCCTCGGGGATCACTGAAGCTTTCTTT.

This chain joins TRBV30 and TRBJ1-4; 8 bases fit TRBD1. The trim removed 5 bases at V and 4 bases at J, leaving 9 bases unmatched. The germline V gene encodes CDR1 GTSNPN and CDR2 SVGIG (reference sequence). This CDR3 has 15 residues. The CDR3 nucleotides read TGTGCCTGGGATTCAAGGACAGGGTTTAATGAAAAACTGTTTTTT. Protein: CAWDSRTGFNEKLFF.

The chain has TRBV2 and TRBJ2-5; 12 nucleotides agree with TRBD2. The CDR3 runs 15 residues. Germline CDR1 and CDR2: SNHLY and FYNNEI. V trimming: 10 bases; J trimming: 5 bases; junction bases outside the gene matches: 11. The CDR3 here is CATRTSGRYRETQYF. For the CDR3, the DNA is TGTGCCACCAGAACTAGCGGGAGGTATCGGGAGACCCAGTACTTC.

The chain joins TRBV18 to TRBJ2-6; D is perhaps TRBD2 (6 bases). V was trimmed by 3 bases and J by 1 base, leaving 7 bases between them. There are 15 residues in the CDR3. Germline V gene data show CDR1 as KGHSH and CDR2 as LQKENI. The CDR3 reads CASSPAGSGANVLTF. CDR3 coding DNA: TGTGCCAGCTCACCGGCGGGGTCTGGGGCCAACGTCCTGACTTTC. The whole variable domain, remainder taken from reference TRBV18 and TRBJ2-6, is NAGVMQNPRHLVRRRGQEARLRCSPMKGHSHVYWYRQLPEEGLKFMVYLQKENIIDESGMPKERFSAEFPKEGPSILRIQQVVRGDSAAYFCASSPAGSGANVLTFGAGSRLTVL.

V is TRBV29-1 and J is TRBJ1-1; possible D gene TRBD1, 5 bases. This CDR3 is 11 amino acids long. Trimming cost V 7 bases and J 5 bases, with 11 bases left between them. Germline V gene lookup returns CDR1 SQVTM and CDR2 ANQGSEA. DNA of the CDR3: TGCAGCGCTCACTCAGGGACTGAAGCTTTCTTT. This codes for CSAHSGTEAFF. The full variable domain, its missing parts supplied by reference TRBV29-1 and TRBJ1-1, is SAVISQKPSRDICQRGTSLTIQCQVDSQVTMMFWYRQQPGQSLTLIATANQGSEATYESGFVIDKFPISRPNLTFSTLTVSNMSPEDSSIYLCSAHSGTEAFFGQGTRLTVV.

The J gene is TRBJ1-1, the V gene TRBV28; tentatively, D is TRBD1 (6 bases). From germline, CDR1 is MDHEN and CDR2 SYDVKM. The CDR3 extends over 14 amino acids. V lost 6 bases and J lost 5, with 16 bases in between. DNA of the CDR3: TGTGCCAGCAGAATGAGCACAGGGACTACTGAAGCTTTCTTT. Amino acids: CASRMSTGTTEAFF.

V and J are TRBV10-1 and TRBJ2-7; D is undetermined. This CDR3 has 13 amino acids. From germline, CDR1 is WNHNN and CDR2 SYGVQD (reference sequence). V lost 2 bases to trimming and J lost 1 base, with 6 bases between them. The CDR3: CASSEPGSYEQYF. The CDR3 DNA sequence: TGCGCCAGCAGTGAGCCTGGGTCCTACGAGCAGTACTTC.

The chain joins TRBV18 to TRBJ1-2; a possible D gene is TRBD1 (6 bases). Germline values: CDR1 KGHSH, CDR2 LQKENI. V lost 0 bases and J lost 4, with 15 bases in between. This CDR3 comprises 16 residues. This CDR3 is CASSPPSGAGSYGYTF. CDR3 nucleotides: TGTGCCAGCTCACCACCGTCGGGGGCAGGGTCCTATGGCTACACCTTC. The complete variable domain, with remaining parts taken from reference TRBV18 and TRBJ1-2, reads NAGVMQNPRHLVRRRGQEARLRCSPMKGHSHVYWYRQLPEEGLKFMVYLQKENIIDESGMPKERFSAEFPKEGPSILRIQQVVRGDSAAYFCASSPPSGAGSYGYTFGSGTRLTVV.

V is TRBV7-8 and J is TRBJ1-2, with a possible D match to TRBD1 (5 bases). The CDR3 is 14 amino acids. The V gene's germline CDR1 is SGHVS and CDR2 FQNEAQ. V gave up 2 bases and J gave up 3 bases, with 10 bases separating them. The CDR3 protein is CASSLQGWDYGYTF. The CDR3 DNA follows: TGTGCCAGCAGCTTACAGGGCTGGGACTATGGCTACACCTTC.

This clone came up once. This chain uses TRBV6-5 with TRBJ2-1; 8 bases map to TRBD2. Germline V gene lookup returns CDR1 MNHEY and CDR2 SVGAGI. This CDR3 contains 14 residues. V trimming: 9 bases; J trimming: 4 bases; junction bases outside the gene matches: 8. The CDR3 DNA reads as TGTGCCAGTACGCCTAGCGGGCCATACAATGAGCAGTTCTTC. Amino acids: CASTPSGPYNEQFF.

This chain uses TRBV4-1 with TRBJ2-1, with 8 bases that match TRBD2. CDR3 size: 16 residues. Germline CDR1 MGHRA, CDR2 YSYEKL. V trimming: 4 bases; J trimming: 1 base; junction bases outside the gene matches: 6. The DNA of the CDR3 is TGCGCCAGCAGCCGCGGGAGGACCTATTCCTACAATGAGCAGTTCTTC. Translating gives CASSRGRTYSYNEQFF.

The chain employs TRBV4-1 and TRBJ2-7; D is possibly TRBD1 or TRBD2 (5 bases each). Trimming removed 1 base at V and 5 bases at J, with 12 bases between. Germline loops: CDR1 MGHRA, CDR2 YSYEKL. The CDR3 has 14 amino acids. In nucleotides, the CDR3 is TGCGCCAGCAGCCAAGGTAGGGGTAGCGACGAGCAGTACTTC. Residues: CASSQGRGSDEQYF.

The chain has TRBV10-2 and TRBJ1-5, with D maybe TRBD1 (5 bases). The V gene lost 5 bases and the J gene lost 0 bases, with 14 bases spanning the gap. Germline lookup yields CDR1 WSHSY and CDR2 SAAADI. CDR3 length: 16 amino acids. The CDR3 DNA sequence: TGCGCCAGCAGTCAGGACATTTACTATAGCAATCAGCCCCAGCATTTT. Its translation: CASSQDIYYSNQPQHF.

The CDR3: CASSIRGKGTEAFF. CDR3 coding DNA: TGTGCCAGTAGTATTAGGGGGAAGGGGACTGAAGCTTTCTTT. The chain employs TRBV19 and TRBJ1-1; a weak D match, TRBD1 (6 bases). The CDR3 has 14 residues. The V and J ends lost 3 bases and 5 bases respectively, with 13 bases between them. Germline values: CDR1 LNHDA, CDR2 SQIVND (reference sequence).

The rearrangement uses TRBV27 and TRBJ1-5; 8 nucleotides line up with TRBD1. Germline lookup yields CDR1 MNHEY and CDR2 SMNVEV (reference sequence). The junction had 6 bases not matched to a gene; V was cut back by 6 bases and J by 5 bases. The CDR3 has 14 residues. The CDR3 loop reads CASRAGQGDQPQHF. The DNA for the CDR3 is TGTGCCAGCAGGGCAGGACAGGGCGATCAGCCCCAGCATTTT.

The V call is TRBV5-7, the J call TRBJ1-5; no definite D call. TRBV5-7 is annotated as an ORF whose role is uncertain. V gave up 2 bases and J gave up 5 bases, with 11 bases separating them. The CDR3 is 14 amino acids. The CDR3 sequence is CASSLFGFHQPQHF. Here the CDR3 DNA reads TGTGCCAGCAGCTTATTTGGGTTTCATCAGCCCCAGCATTTT.

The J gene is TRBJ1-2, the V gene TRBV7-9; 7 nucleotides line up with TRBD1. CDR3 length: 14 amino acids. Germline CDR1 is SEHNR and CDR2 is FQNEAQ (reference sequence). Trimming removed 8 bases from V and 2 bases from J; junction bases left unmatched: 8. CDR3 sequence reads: CASEKGQLNYGYTF. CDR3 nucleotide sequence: TGTGCCAGCGAGAAGGGACAGCTGAACTATGGCTACACCTTC.

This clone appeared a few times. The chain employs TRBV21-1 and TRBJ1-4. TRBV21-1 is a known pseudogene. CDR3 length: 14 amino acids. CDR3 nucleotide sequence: TGTGCCAGCAGCAAGGGACGGTGGTATGAAAAACTGTTTTTT. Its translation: CASSKGRWYEKLFF.

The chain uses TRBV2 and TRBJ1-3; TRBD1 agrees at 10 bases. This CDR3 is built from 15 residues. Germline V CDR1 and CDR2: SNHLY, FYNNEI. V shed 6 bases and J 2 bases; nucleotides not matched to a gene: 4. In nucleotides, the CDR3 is TGTGCCAGCAGGGGACAGGGGATCGCTGGAAACACCATATATTTT. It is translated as CASRGQGIAGNTIYF.

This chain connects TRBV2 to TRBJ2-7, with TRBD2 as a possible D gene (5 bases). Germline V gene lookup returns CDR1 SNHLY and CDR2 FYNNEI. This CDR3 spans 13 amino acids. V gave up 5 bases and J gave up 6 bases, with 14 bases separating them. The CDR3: CASSQETRSEQYF. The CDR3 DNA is TGTGCCAGCAGTCAAGAAACTAGATCCGAGCAGTACTTC.

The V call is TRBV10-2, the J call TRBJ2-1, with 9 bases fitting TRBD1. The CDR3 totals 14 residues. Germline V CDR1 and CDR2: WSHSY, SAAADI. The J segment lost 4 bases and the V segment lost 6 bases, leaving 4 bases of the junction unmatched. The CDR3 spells CASSPGTGYNEQFF. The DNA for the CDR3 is TGCGCCAGCAGCCCCGGGACAGGGTACAATGAGCAGTTCTTC.

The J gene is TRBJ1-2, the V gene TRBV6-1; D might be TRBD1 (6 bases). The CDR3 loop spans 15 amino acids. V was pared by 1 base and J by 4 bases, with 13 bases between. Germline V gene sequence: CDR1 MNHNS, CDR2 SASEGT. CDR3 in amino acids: CASSEVDSRGYGYTF. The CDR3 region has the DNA TGTGCCAGCAGTGAAGTGGACAGTCGGGGCTATGGCTACACCTTC.

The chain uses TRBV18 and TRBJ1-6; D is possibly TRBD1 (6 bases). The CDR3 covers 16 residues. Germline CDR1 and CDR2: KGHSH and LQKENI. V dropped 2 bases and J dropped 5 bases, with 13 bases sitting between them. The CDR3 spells CASSPGRRQDNSPLHF. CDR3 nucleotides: TGTGCCAGCTCACCAGGTAGAAGACAGGATAATTCACCCCTCCACTTT.